This is a list of T cell receptor beta chains from one sample in a study of blood T cell repertoires in COVID-19. Assay used: immunoSEQ multiplex PCR; TCRdb lists only in-frame clones, some missing. The data contain around 300,000 clones, 86% of them singletons. Sequencing was carried out using PBMCs or T cells enriched from blood (not recorded which). Source of these receptors: a woman aged 18-29 years who had recovered from COVID-19. CDR3s include the opening cysteine and the closing phenylalanine or tryptophan. The D gene is left open where the match is weak. Not every row has a clone size; where given, it reads once, few, many or a size class.

V	D	J	size	CDR3	DNA
TRBV9	TRBD1	TRBJ1-2	.	CASSETGTGDHYGYTF	TGTGCCAGCAGCGAAACCGGGACAGGGGACCACTATGGCTACACCTTC
TRBV25-1	TRBD1	TRBJ1-2	.	CASSGTGDSGYTF	TGTGCCAGCAGCGGGACAGGGGATAGTGGCTACACCTTC
TRBV15	.	TRBJ2-1	.	CATSPFGQGNEQFF	TGTGCCACCAGCCCCTTTGGGCAAGGCAATGAGCAGTTCTTC
TRBV28	.	TRBJ2-7	.	CASSLFDGGQYF	TGTGCCAGCAGTTTATTTGACGGGGGGCAGTACTTC
TRBV20-1	.	TRBJ1-3	.	CSVGRGNTIYF	TGCAGTGTAGGGAGGGGGAACACCATATATTTT
TRBV7-9	TRBD1	TRBJ1-2	few	CASSPRQGGYGYTF	TGTGCCAGCAGCCCTCGACAGGGGGGCTATGGCTACACCTTC
TRBV6-5	TRBD1	TRBJ2-1	.	CASGSLGQGNNEQFF	TGTGCCAGCGGGTCTTTGGGACAGGGCAACAATGAGCAGTTCTTC
TRBV30	TRBD1	TRBJ2-7	.	CAWRPDRAHEQYF	TGTGCCTGGAGACCGGACAGGGCCCACGAGCAGTACTTC
TRBV18	TRBD1	TRBJ1-2	.	CASSATGGTDGYTF	TGTGCCAGCTCAGCGACAGGGGGGACGGATGGCTACACCTTC
TRBV30	.	TRBJ2-3	.	CAWLEYERGQGTDTQYF	TGTGCCTGGCTCGAATACGAGCGGGGACAGGGCACAGATACGCAGTATTTT
TRBV2	.	TRBJ2-3	.	CASSVTYTQYF	TGTGCCAGCAGTGTTACATATACGCAGTATTTT
TRBV18	.	TRBJ1-5	.	CASSPRGDQPQHF	TGTGCCAGCTCACCACGCGGAGATCAGCCCCAGCATTTT
TRBV2	.	TRBJ2-7	.	CASSVRGYEQYF	TGTGCCAGCAGTGTTAGGGGGTACGAGCAGTACTTC
TRBV7-2	.	TRBJ2-3	.	CASSQTRTMADTQYF	TGTGCCAGCAGTCAGACACGCACGATGGCAGATACGCAGTATTTT
TRBV11-3	TRBD2	TRBJ2-1	.	CASSLALTSGGNNEQFF	TGTGCCAGCAGCTTAGCCCTGACTAGCGGGGGGAACAATGAGCAGTTCTTC
TRBV27	.	TRBJ2-7	few	CASSFLGQGSYEQYF	TGTGCCAGCAGTTTTCTCGGGCAGGGCTCCTACGAGCAGTACTTC
TRBV5-1	.	TRBJ2-3	.	CASSSPATRSTDTQYF	TGCGCCAGCAGCTCCCCGGCGACTAGAAGCACAGATACGCAGTATTTT
TRBV11-3	.	TRBJ1-1	.	CASSLNGRTEAFF	TGTGCCAGCAGCTTGAACGGGAGGACTGAAGCTTTCTTT
TRBV25-1	.	TRBJ1-3	once	CASSEAGGAGNTIYF	TGTGCCAGCAGTGAAGCCGGGGGGGCTGGAAACACCATATATTTT
TRBV25-1	.	TRBJ1-2	.	CASSEFAGIHGYTF	TGTGCCAGCAGTGAATTCGCAGGGATCCATGGCTACACCTTC
TRBV2	TRBD2	TRBJ2-6	.	CASSLTSGGPSSGANVLTF	TGTGCCAGCAGTCTGACTAGCGGGGGTCCCAGCTCTGGGGCCAACGTCCTGACTTTC
TRBV18	.	TRBJ2-4	once	CASSLGIAKNIQYF	TGTGCCAGCTCCCTCGGGATAGCCAAAAACATTCAGTACTTC
TRBV11-3	.	TRBJ1-6	.	CASSFGLPNSPLHF	TGTGCCAGCAGCTTTGGACTGCCTAATTCACCCCTCCACTTT
TRBV19	TRBD1	TRBJ2-5	once	CASSIDQSAGGTETQYF	TGTGCCAGTAGTATAGATCAGTCGGCAGGGGGCACGGAGACCCAGTACTTC
TRBV27	TRBD1	TRBJ2-7	.	CASRAAGGRYEQYF	TGTGCCAGCAGAGCTGCAGGGGGCCGCTACGAGCAGTACTTC
TRBV28	.	TRBJ1-5	.	CASSHSSTGNQPQHF	TGTGCCAGCAGCCATTCCTCAACAGGGAATCAGCCCCAGCATTTT
TRBV21-1	.	TRBJ2-2	.	CASSKFGSGNTGELFF	.
TRBV6-6	.	TRBJ2-7	.	CASGGGRTVPYEQYF	TGTGCCAGCGGGGGGGGGCGGACGGTGCCCTACGAGCAGTACTTC
TRBV6-2/TRBV6-3	.	TRBJ1-1	.	CASSYSTWTVRQAFF	TGTGCCAGCAGTTACTCGACGTGGACAGTCAGGCAAGCTTTCTTT
TRBV27	TRBD1	TRBJ2-7	.	CASGRGRSSYEQYF	TGTGCCAGCGGTAGGGGGCGGAGCTCCTACGAGCAGTACTTC
TRBV30	.	TRBJ2-6	.	CAWSPGSGANVLTF	TGTGCCTGGTCCCCCGGTTCCGGGGCCAACGTCCTGACTTTC
TRBV27	.	TRBJ2-7	few	CASAPGVHEQYF	TGTGCCAGCGCCCCGGGGGTCCACGAGCAGTACTTC
TRBV12-5	.	TRBJ1-5	.	CASGFTFGRGDQPQHF	TGTGCTAGTGGTTTCACATTCGGGAGGGGCGATCAGCCCCAGCATTTT
TRBV30	TRBD1	TRBJ1-1	many	CAWGQGASVSEAFF	TGTGCCTGGGGACAGGGGGCCTCAGTATCTGAAGCTTTCTTT
TRBV3-1/TRBV3-2	TRBD2	TRBJ2-5	.	CASSQDLREGLTQYF	TGTGCCAGCAGCCAAGATTTACGGGAGGGCCTAACCCAGTACTTC
TRBV28	TRBD1	TRBJ2-6	.	CASSPLTLTGGKAGANVLTF	TGTGCCAGCAGCCCCCTAACCCTGACAGGGGGCAAAGCTGGGGCCAACGTCCTGACTTTC
TRBV9	TRBD2	TRBJ2-3	once	CASSVTSGRGDTQYF	TGTGCCAGCAGCGTCACTAGCGGGAGGGGAGATACGCAGTATTTT
TRBV7-2	.	TRBJ1-2	.	CASSLVRDLDGYTF	TGTGCCAGCAGCTTAGTACGGGACTTGGATGGCTACACCTTC
TRBV5-1	.	TRBJ2-7	.	CASSTGTPSYEQYF	TGCGCCAGCAGCACGGGGACACCTTCCTACGAGCAGTACTTC